This T cell receptor (beta chain) was sequenced in a study of CD8+ T cells in alopecia areata. The CDR3 length is 14 residues. Trimming shortened V by 1 base and J by 2 bases, and 10 bases separated the two germline ends. The germline V gene encodes CDR1 SGHDT and CDR2 FRDEAV. Worth noting for this clone: Germline and genes: mouse. The CDR3 end lies 4 residues beyond the end of the read and is filled in from the germline J gene.

Cutaneous lymph node cells were pooled, and they were sorted using CD4, CD8alpha, NKG2D, NKG2ACE and other markers. Extraction of RNA preceded its reverse transcription into cDNA, which served as the sequencing template. The assay was immunoSEQ multiplex PCR, and TCRdb's table has in-frame clones only and misses some. The sample includes about 270,000 clones, none of them occurring once. The sample was CD4+ T cells sorted from a lymph node. The chain is built from TRBV14 and TRBJ2-7; tentatively, D is TRBD2 (6 bases). The sequence derives from a C3H/HeJ mouse with alopecia areata. The mouse line has the MHC haplotype H2-k. CDR3 DNA, as far as it was read: TGTGCCAGCAGTTTCGGGGGGAGGACCTAT. Its translation: CASSFGGRTY. The whole CDR3 reads CASSFGGRTYEQYF. The full variable domain, with the rest looked up from reference TRBV14 and TRBJ2-7, is EAGVTQSPRYAVLQEGQAVSFWCDPISGHDTLYWYQQPRDQGPQLLVYFRDEAVIDNSQLPSDRFSAVRPKGTNSTLKIQSAKQGDTATYLCASSFGGRTYEQYFGPGTRLTVL.